The 16 T cell receptor beta chains presented below share a single source sample, sequenced in a study of cytomegalovirus exposure and HLA in healthy donors. Primers for the PCR totalled 60 Vbeta and 13 Jbeta. Clones were sequenced by immunoSEQ multiplex PCR, and TCRdb holds only the in-frame ones, with some missing. The sample shows 150,000 to 200,000 clones, 10% to 15% of them seen only once. Sequences were obtained from PBMCs. The source of these receptors is a man in his fifties or sixties in good health and CMV-seropositive.

This clone turned up a few times. The chain carries TRBV19 and TRBJ1-5, with D perhaps matching TRBD1 (6 bases). This CDR3 is built from 16 residues. Germline V gene lookup returns CDR1 LNHDA and CDR2 SQIVND (reference sequence). Trimming took off 8 bases at V and 2 bases at J, with 19 bases between the two ends. DNA of the CDR3: TGTGCCAGTCAACAATGGGGGGGCATGGGCAATCAGCCCCAGCATTTT. It specifies CASQQWGGMGNQPQHF.

A few counts support this clone. A junction end diverges from the germline sequence, so it may reflect a read error. This sequence joins TRBV30 and TRBJ2-5; 11 positions agree with TRBD2. Germline-derived CDR1 and CDR2 are GTSNPN and SVGIG (reference sequence). This CDR3 has 16 residues. The CDR3 nucleotides are TGTGCCTGGAGCTCCCCCGGGACTAGCGGACGAGAGGCCCAGTACTTC. As protein: CAWSSPGTSGREAQYF.

This clone was observed a handful of times. The chain is built from TRBV6-1 and TRBJ1-4; D perhaps matches TRBD1 (5 bases). The V gene's germline CDR1 is MNHNS and CDR2 SASEGT. V was pared by 7 bases and J by 6 bases, with 12 bases between. This CDR3 has 13 residues. The CDR3 region is CASKRGRHEKLFF. The CDR3 DNA reads as TGTGCCAGCAAGCGGGGCCGGCATGAAAAACTGTTTTTT.

This clone was counted only a few times. The chain combines TRBV4-2 with TRBJ1-4, with D possibly being TRBD1 (5 bases). The CDR3 consists of 15 residues. Germline V gene data show CDR1 as LGHNA and CDR2 as YNFKEQ. Trimming left V 3 bases short and J 8 bases short, with 16 bases between. The CDR3 loop reads CASSHPAGGREKLFF. Here the CDR3 DNA reads TGTGCCAGCAGCCATCCTGCCGGGGGTCGGGAAAAACTGTTTTTT.

This clone showed up just a few times. The chain couples TRBV27 to TRBJ1-1, with 8 bases that match TRBD1. The V gene end was trimmed by 6 bases and the J gene end by 0 bases; junction bases not matched to a gene: 3. The germline CDR1 and CDR2 sequences are MNHEY and SMNVEV (reference sequence). The CDR3 consists of 14 residues. The CDR3 loop reads CASRGTGVNTEAFF. CDR3 DNA: TGTGCCAGCAGGGGGACAGGAGTGAACACTGAAGCTTTCTTT.

V and J are TRBV28 and TRBJ2-7, with a tentative D call TRBD2 (6 bases). Germline V lookup: CDR1 MDHEN, CDR2 SYDVKM. The CDR3 is made up of 13 amino acids. Trimming shortened V by 3 bases and J by 2 bases, and 8 bases separated the two germline ends. The CDR3 nucleotides are TGTGCCAGCAGTTTCGGGGGACCCTACGAGCAGTACTTC. Protein: CASSFGGPYEQYF. Complete variable domain (other parts from reference TRBV28 and TRBJ2-7): DVKVTQSSRYLVKRTGEKVFLECVQDMDHENMFWYRQDPGLGLRLIYFSYDVKMKEKGDIPEGYSVSREKKERFSLILESASTNQTSMYLCASSFGGPYEQYFGPGTRLTVT.

This clone showed up just a few times. The chain carries TRBV27 and TRBJ1-6; possibly TRBD1 for D (5 bases). There are 16 residues in the CDR3. The V end was cut by 2 bases, the J end by 0 bases, with 8 bases between. Germline values: CDR1 MNHEY, CDR2 SMNVEV (reference sequence). The CDR3 nucleotides read TGTGCCAGCAGTTTAAGACAGAGCTCCTATAATTCACCCCTCCACTTT. As protein: CASSLRQSSYNSPLHF.

This clone was counted between two and nine times. The CDR3: CASSPRDRGGDTQYF. CDR3 in DNA: TGCGCCAGCAGCCCCCGGGACAGGGGTGGGGATACGCAGTATTTT. The chain has TRBV5-1 and TRBJ2-3; TRBD1 aligns across 10 bases. The CDR3 is 15 amino acids. V gave up 4 bases and J gave up 6 bases; unmatched junction bases: 8. CDR1 and CDR2 (germline): SGHRS, YFSETQ. The full variable domain, its missing parts supplied by reference TRBV5-1 and TRBJ2-3, is KAGVTQTPRYLIKTRGQQVTLSCSPISGHRSVSWYQQTPGQGLQFLFEYFSETQRNKGNFPGRFSGRQFSNSRSEMNVSTLELGDSALYLCASSPRDRGGDTQYFGPGTRLTVL.

This clone has a handful of counts. The chain couples TRBV15 to TRBJ2-3, with 8 bases lining up with TRBD1. J gave up 2 bases and V 4 bases, and 5 bases lay outside the gene matches. CDR1 and CDR2 (germline): LNHNV, YYDKDF (reference sequence). CDR3 length: 15 amino acids. The CDR3 nucleotides read TGTGCCACCAGCATGACAGGGGCGGACACAGATACGCAGTATTTT. This gives the protein CATSMTGADTDTQYF.

The genes are TRBV2 and TRBJ2-3, with a tentative D call TRBD2 (5 bases). CDR3 length equals 15 residues. V gave up 3 bases and J gave up 0 bases, with 10 bases separating them. Germline loops: CDR1 SNHLY, CDR2 FYNNEI. The CDR3 DNA sequence: TGTGCCAGCAGTGAGGCGGGTCCTAGCACAGATACGCAGTATTTT. Encoded protein: CASSEAGPSTDTQYF.

This clone turned up a few times. This chain links TRBV27 with TRBJ2-1, with a weak D call TRBD2 (6 bases). This CDR3 is built from 13 residues. Trimming pared 2 bases from V and 8 bases from J, leaving 10 bases between. CDR1 MNHEY and CDR2 SMNVEV come from the germline V gene (reference sequence). The CDR3 reads CASSLQGGDEQFF. In DNA, the CDR3 is TGTGCCAGCAGTTTACAGGGAGGAGATGAGCAGTTCTTC.

The gene calls are TRBV5-4 and TRBJ2-1; 8 positions match TRBD2. Germline V gene data show CDR1 as SGHNT and CDR2 as YYREEE (reference sequence). CDR3 length: 14 residues. Losses at the gene ends were 0 bases for V and 9 bases for J; bases not matched to a gene: 5. CDR3 coding DNA: TGTGCCAGCAGCTTGGCAGGGACTAGGAGTGAGCAGTTCTTC. As protein: CASSLAGTRSEQFF.

This clone was observed a few times. V gene TRBV19 combines with J gene TRBJ1-2; TRBD1 aligns across 10 bases. This CDR3 contains 17 residues. Germline CDR1 and CDR2: LNHDA and SQIVND (reference sequence). V lost 5 bases to trimming and J lost 4 bases; unmatched junction nucleotides: 13. The CDR3, as DNA: TGTGCCAGTAGTCTCTCAGGACAGGGGGGAATCGGCTATGGCTACACCTTC. It codes for CASSLSGQGGIGYGYTF.

The rearrangement uses TRBV30 and TRBJ1-6; the match to TRBD1 covers 9 bases. The ends lost 7 bases at V and 6 bases at J; junction bases unmatched: 7. Germline V gene data show CDR1 as GTSNPN and CDR2 as SVGIG (reference sequence). The CDR3 contains 14 residues. CDR3 DNA: TGTGCCTCCCCGGGACAGGGCTTTAATTCACCCCTCCACTTT. This encodes CASPGQGFNSPLHF.

This chain joins TRBV30 and TRBJ1-2, with TRBD1 identical over 10 bases. The CDR3 is 14 amino acids. V was pared by 4 bases and J by 3 bases, with 5 bases of the junction left unmatched. CDR1 and CDR2 (germline): GTSNPN, SVGIG (reference sequence). CDR3 residues: CAWTPGTGDYGYTF. The CDR3 DNA reads TGTGCCTGGACTCCTGGGACAGGGGACTATGGCTACACCTTC.

This clone was detected a few times. The chain uses TRBV11-3 and TRBJ2-7; the D gene is possibly TRBD1 (5 bases). V was cut by 5 bases and J by 0 bases, with 14 bases left in between. The CDR3 consists of 15 residues. Germline V CDR1 and CDR2: SGHNT, YENEEA. The CDR3: CASSQALDISYEQYV. Here the CDR3 DNA reads TGTGCCAGCAGCCAAGCCCTGGACATCTCCTACGAGCAGTACGTC.